This T cell receptor (beta chain) derives from a study of T cells in Graves' hyperthyroidism and ophthalmopathy. Hyperthyroidism in the patients, aged 18 to 65, was newly diagnosed and under 2 months in duration. It was roughly 10 ml of fresh peripheral blood that supplied the PBMCs. Amplification of TCR beta CDR3 regions was performed using RNA transcripts as template. RT-PCR in the first round (using the HTBI primer set) targeted the TCR CDR3. TCRdb reprocessed the multiplex PCR reads via MiXCR and lists one record per CDR3 protein. The sample has under 700,000 distinct CDR3 sequences; around 17% are singletons. This clonotype was detected many times. The antigen remains undetermined. This CDR3 comprises 13 residues. The V end lost 5 bases, the J end lost 7 bases, and 11 bases lay between the germline ends. The germline gives CDR1 LGHDT, CDR2 YNNKEL (reference sequence). Broader study findings: Clonotypes that were expanded in thyroid above 0.001 mostly appeared in blood too.

The sequenced sample was blood. The rearrangement uses TRBV3-1 and TRBJ2-2; the D is unclear. The sequence derives from a woman younger than 35 with Graves' hyperthyroidism. CDR3 DNA sequence: TGTGCCAGCAGCGAAAACACGGGCGGGGAGCTGTTTTTT. Protein product: CASSENTGGELFF.